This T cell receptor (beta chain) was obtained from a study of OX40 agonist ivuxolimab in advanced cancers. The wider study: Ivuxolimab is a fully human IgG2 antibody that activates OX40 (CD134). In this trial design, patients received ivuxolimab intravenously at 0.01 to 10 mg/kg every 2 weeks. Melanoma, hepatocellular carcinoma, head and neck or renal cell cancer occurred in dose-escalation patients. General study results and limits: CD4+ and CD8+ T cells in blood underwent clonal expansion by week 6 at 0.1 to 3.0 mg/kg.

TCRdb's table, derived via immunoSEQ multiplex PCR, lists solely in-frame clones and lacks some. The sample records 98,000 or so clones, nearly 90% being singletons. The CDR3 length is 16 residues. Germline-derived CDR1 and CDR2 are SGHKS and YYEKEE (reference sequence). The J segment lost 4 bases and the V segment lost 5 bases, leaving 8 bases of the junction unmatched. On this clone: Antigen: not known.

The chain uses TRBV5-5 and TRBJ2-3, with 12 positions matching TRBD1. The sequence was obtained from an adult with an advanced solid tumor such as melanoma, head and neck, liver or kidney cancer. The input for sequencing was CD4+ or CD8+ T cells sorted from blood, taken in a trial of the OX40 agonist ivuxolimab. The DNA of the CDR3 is TGTGCCAGCAGTTACACCGGGACAGGGGGCGCAGATACGCAGTATTTT. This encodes CASSYTGTGGADTQYF.